This T cell receptor beta chain was observed in a study of blood T cells in healthy people across ages (dated by TCRdb to 2014 to 2015). For context, the study as a whole: In model experiments, template switching captured about one uniquely barcoded TCR beta cDNA molecule for every two T cells. Using deep sequencing normalized with unique cDNA molecular identifiers, the study measured how TCR beta repertoire diversity changes with age. The donors were split into four age groups: young (average 16 years), middle-aged (around 40), aged (roughly 65) and long-lived (82). Donors of different ages were randomly distributed across sequencing lanes to avoid experimental bias. The study analyzed two additional independent replicas of 1 million unique cDNA reads from the same blood draw for two donors, one aged 18 to 29 and one aged 80 or older.

Systemically healthy Caucasian individuals from Russia, some 36 in total and aged about 6 to 100 years, were included as donors. Each donor gave 8 to 10 milliliters of peripheral blood, collected into EDTA-treated Vacutainer tubes. PBMCs were isolated by Ficoll-Paque density-gradient centrifugation, with at least 7 million obtained per sample. Total RNA, at least 5 micrograms per sample, was extracted from PBMCs with Trizol reagent. Naive CD45RAhigh/CD27high T cell percentages were measured by flow cytometry on a PBMC aliquot from every donor. The paper's findings and limits, for the study overall: Observed TCR beta diversity per million T cells fell roughly linearly with age, and a significant reduction was already apparent by age about 38. Compared with the aged group, the long-lived group had more naive CD4+ T cells, fewer expanded clones and increased TCR diversity, a pattern suggesting age selection. The CMV infection status of donors was not known, potentially confounding age-related changes in expanded clonotypes. Bulk unsorted PBMC profiling prevented conclusive comparison of naive and antigen-experienced compartments. Observed TCR beta diversity correlated strongly with the percentage of naive T cells measured by flow cytometry. Total diversity estimates from one million sequenced T cells were considered lower bounds and underestimates.

Reading the germline V gene gives CDR1 MNHEY and CDR2 SVGEGT. A distance of 12 bases separates the germline ends of V and J, which lose 2 bases and 7 bases respectively. From cysteine to phenylalanine, the CDR3 is 14 amino acids long. Of all the DNA, just the CDR3 is kept, 42 bases in frame from base 1. Receptor amplification or capture employed 5' RACE. TCRdb lists the instrument as Illumina HiSeq 2500. A second about 7 to 11 cycle PCR used a sample-barcoded 5' primer and a J-beta primer mix. A unique molecular identifier was introduced onto each TCR beta cDNA molecule by a template-switch 5' adaptor carrying 12 random nucleotides. Each sample yielded at least 3 million CDR3-containing paired-end reads. All of the RNA was converted into first-strand cDNA using the Mint cDNA synthesis kit, with a TRBC-specific oligonucleotide serving as the primer. All cDNA was treated with uracil-DNA glycosylase and then went through a first 18-cycle PCR with the universal primers M1SS and BC2_uni_R. Per the original workflow: For normalization, 1 million high-quality reads, each with a distinct molecular identifier, were randomly selected from each sample. Instead of being binned into consensus sequences, reads that shared molecular identifiers were thrown out. CDR3 identification, clonotype clustering and error correction used MiTCR with a Q25 quality threshold and the strictest error-elimination algorithm. A nonparametric unseen species model using Euler transformation provided a lower-bound estimate of total TCR beta diversity. TCRdb reworked the public reads: Q25 trimming with fastp, MiXCR clone assembly, productive beta chains retained. Rows with one shared CDR3 protein collapse into an entry with the most common genes and DNA. The V and J calls here are based on TCRdb, not the publication. The sample table lists roughly 1,500,000 distinct CDR3 sequences, around 35% of them with a count of one. Clones ranked in the top ten supply approximately 10% of the sample.

Notes on this clonotype: Its antigen target is currently unknown. No quality values exist for individual bases; no much larger clone is one base distant.

The chain was built from TRBV6-2 or TRBV6-3 and TRBJ2-1; no confident D gene assignment can be made. The sequencing input was blood. The clonotype was recovered from a woman in her twenties or thirties in good health. In nucleotides, the sequence is TGTGCCAGCAGTTACACCGGCCCGACGAATGAGCAGTTCTTC. Its protein reads: CASSYTGPTNEQFF.